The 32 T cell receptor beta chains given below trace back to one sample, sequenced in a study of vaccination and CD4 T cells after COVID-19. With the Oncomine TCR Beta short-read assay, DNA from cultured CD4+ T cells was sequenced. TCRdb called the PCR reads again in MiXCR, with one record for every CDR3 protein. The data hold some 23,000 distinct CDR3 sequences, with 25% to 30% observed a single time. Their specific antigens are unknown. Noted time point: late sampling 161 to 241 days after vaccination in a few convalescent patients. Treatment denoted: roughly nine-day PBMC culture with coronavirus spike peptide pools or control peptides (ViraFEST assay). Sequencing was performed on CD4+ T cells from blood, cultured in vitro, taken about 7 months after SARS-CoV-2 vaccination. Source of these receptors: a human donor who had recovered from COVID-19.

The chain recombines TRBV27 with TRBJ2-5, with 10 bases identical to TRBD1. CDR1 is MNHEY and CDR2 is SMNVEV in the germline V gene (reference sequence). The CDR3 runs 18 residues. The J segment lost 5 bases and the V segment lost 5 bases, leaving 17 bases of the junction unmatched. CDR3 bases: TGTGCCAGCAGTCCCGAAGACAGGGGGCCTAGCCTGGTTGAGACCCAGTACTTC. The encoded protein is CASSPEDRGPSLVETQYF.

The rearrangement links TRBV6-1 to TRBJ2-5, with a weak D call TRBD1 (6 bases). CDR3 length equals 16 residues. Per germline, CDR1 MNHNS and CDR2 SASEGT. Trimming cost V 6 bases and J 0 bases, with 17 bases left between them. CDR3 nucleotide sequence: TGTGCCAGCAGGGACACAGGGAACCGCTACCAAGAGACCCAGTACTTC. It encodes CASRDTGNRYQETQYF.

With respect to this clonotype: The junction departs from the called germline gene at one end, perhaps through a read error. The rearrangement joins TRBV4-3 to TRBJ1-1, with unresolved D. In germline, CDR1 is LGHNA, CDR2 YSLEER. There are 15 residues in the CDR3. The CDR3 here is CASSQDRRVAGETFF. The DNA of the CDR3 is TGCGCCAGCAGCCAAGATCGGAGGGTGGCGGGTGAAACTTTCTTT.

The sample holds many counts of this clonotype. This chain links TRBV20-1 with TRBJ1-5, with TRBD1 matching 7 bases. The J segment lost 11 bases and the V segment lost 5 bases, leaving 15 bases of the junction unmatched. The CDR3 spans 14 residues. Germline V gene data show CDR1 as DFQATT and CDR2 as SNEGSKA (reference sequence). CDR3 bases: TGCAGTGCTGAGACGTCCGGACAGGCATTGGCCCAGCATTTT. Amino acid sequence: CSAETSGQALAQHF.

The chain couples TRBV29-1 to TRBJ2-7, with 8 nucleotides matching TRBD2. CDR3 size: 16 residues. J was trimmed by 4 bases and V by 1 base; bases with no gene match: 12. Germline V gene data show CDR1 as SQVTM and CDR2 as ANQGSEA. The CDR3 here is CSVEGDLAGTGYEQYF. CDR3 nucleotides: TGCAGCGTTGAAGGAGACCTAGCGGGTACTGGGTACGAGCAGTACTTC.

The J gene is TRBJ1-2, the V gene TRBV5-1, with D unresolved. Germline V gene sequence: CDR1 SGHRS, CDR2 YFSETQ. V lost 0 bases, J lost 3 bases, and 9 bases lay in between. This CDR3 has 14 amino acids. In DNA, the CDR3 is TGCGCCAGCAGCTTGGCGTTGGGGTACTATGGCTACACCTTC. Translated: CASSLALGYYGYTF.

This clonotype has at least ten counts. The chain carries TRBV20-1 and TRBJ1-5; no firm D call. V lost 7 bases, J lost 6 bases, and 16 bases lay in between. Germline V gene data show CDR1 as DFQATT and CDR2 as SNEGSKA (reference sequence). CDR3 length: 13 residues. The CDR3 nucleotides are TGCAGTGTCCCACCCTACTGGGGTCAGCCCCAGCATTTT. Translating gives CSVPPYWGQPQHF.

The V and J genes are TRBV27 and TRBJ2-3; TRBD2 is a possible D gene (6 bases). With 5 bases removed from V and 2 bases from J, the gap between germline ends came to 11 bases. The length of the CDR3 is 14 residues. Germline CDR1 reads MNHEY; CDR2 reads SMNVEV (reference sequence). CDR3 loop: CASSPGLYTDTQYF. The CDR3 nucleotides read TGTGCCAGCAGTCCGGGACTCTACACAGATACGCAGTATTTT.

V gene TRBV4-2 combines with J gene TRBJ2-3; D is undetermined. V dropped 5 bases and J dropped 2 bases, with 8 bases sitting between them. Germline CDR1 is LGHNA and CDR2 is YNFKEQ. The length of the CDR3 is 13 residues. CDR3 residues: CASSKIITDTQYF. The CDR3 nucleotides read TGTGCCAGCAGCAAAATAATCACAGATACGCAGTATTTT.

The DNA for the CDR3 is TGCAGTGCAGATCAGACAGGGACAGATACGCAGTATTTT. It codes for CSADQTGTDTQYF. The chain recombines TRBV20-1 with TRBJ2-3; 7 bases fit TRBD1. Germline CDR1 and CDR2: DFQATT and SNEGSKA (reference sequence). This CDR3 is 13 amino acids long. Trimming at V came to 6 bases and at J to 3 bases, leaving 6 bases not matched to a gene.

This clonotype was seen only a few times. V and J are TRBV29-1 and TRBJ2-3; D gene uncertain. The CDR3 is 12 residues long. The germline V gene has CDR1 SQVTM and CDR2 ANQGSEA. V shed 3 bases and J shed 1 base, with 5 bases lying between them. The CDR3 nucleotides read TGCAGCGTTGATGGAGGCACAGATACGCAGTATTTT. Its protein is CSVDGGTDTQYF.

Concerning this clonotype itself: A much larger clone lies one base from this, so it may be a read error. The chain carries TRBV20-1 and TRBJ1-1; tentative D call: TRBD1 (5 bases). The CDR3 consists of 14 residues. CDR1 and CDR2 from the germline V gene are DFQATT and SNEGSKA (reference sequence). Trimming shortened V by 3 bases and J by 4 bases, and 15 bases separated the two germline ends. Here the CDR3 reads CSASQGRASTEAFF. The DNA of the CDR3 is TGCAGTGCTAGCCAGGGCAGGGCAAGCACTGAAGCTTTCTTT.

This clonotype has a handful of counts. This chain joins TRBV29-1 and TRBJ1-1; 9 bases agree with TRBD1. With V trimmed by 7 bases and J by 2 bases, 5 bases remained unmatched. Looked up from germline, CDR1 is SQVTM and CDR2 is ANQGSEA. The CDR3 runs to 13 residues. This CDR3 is CSANRGRNTEAFF. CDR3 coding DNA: TGCAGCGCAAACAGGGGGCGAAACACTGAAGCTTTCTTT. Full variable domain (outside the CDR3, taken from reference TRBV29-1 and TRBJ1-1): SAVISQKPSRDICQRGTSLTIQCQVDSQVTMMFWYRQQPGQSLTLIATANQGSEATYESGFVIDKFPISRPNLTFSTLTVSNMSPEDSSIYLCSANRGRNTEAFFGQGTRLTVV.

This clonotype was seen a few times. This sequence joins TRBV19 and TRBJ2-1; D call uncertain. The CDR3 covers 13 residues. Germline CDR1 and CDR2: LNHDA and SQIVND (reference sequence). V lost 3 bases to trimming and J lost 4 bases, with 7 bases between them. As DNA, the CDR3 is TGTGCCAGTAGTATGGGTGGGTACAATGAGCAGTTCTTC. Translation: CASSMGGYNEQFF.

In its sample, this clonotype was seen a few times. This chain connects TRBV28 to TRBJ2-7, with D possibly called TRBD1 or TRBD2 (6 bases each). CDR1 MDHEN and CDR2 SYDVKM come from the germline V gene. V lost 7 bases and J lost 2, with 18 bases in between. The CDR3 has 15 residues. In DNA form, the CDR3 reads TGTGCCAGCACTATGGGGGGCGAAGGGGCCTACGAGCAGTACTTC. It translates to CASTMGGEGAYEQYF. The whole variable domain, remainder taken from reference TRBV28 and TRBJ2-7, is DVKVTQSSRYLVKRTGEKVFLECVQDMDHENMFWYRQDPGLGLRLIYFSYDVKMKEKGDIPEGYSVSREKKERFSLILESASTNQTSMYLCASTMGGEGAYEQYFGPGTRLTVT.

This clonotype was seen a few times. CDR3 sequence: CASTRTYEQYF. The CDR3 nucleotides read TGTGCCAGCACCCGTACCTACGAGCAGTACTTC. This chain joins TRBV2 and TRBJ2-7; no firm D call. There are 11 residues in the CDR3. V was pared by 7 bases and J by 2 bases, with 6 bases between. From germline, CDR1 is SNHLY and CDR2 FYNNEI.

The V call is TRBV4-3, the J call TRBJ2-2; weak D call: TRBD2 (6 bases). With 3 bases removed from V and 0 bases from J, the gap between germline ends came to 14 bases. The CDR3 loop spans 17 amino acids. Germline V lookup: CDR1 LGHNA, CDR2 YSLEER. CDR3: CASSHGSPSANTGELFF. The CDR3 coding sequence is TGCGCCAGCAGCCACGGGAGCCCATCAGCGAACACCGGGGAGCTGTTTTTT.

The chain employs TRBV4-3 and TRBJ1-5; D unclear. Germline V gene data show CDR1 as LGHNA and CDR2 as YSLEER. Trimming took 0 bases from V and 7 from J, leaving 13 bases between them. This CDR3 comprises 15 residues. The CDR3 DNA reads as TGCGCCAGCAGCCAAGAGTTAAGGGAATACCAGCCCCAGCATTTT. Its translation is CASSQELREYQPQHF.

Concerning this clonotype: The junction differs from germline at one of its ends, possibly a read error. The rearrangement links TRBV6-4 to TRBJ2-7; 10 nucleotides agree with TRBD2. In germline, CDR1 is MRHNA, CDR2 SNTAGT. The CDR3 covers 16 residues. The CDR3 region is CAGRSAFLAGEYEQYF. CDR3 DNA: TGTGCCGGCAGGAGCGCATTCCTAGCGGGAGAGTACGAGCAGTACTTC.

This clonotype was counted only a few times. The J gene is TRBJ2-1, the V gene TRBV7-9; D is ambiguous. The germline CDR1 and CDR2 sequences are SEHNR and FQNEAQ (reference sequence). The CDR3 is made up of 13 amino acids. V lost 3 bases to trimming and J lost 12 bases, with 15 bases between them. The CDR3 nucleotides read TGTGCCAGCAGCTTGATCCAGGCCGCCCGGCAGTTCTTC. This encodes CASSLIQAARQFF.

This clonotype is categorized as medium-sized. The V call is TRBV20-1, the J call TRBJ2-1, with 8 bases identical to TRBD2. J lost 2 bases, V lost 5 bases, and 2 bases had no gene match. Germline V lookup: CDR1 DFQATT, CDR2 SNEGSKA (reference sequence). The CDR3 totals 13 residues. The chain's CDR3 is CSAFGRAYNEQFF. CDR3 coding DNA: TGCAGTGCTTTCGGGAGGGCCTACAATGAGCAGTTCTTC.

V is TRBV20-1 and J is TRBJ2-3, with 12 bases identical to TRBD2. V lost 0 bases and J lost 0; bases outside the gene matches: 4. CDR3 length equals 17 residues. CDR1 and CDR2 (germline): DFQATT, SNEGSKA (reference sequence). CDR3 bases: TGCAGTGCTAGAGACCGGACTAGCGGGACTAGCACAGATACGCAGTATTTT. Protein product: CSARDRTSGTSTDTQYF.

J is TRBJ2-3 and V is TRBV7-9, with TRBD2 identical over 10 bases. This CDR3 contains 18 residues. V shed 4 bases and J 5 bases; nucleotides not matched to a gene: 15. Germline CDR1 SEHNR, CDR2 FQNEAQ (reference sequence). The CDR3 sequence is CASSSGAGGPRIQDTQYF. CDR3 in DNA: TGTGCCAGCAGCTCCGGAGCGGGAGGGCCCCGAATACAAGATACGCAGTATTTT.

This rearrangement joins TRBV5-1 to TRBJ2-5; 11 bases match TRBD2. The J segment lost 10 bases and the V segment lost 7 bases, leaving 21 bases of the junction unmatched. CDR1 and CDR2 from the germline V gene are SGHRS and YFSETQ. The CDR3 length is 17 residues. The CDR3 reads CASSLPGYSGRGRGQYF. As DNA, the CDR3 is TGCGCCAGCTCCCTGCCCGGCTATAGCGGGAGGGGGAGAGGCCAGTACTTC. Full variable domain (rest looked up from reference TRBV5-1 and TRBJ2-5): KAGVTQTPRYLIKTRGQQVTLSCSPISGHRSVSWYQQTPGQGLQFLFEYFSETQRNKGNFPGRFSGRQFSNSRSEMNVSTLELGDSALYLCASSLPGYSGRGRGQYFGPGTRLLVL.

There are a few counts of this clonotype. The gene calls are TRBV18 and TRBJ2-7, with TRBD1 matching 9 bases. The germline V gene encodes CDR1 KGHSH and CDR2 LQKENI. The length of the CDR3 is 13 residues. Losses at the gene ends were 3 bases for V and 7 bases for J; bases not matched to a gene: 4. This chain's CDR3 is CASSPNRGREQYF. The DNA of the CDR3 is TGTGCCAGCTCACCGAACAGGGGGCGTGAGCAGTACTTC.

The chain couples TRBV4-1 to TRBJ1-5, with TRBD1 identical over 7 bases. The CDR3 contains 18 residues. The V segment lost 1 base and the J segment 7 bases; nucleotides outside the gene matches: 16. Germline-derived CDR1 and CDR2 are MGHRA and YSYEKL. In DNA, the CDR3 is TGCGCCAGCAGCCAAGTTCGCTTGACAGGGCTTGAGGGGCAGCCCCAGCATTTT. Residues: CASSQVRLTGLEGQPQHF.

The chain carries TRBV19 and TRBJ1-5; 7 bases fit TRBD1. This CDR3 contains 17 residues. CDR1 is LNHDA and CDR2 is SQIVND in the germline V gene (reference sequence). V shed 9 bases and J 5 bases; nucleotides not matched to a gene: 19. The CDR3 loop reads CASTLEPGTAPYQPQHF. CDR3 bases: TGTGCCAGCACACTAGAACCCGGGACAGCGCCTTATCAGCCCCAGCATTTT.

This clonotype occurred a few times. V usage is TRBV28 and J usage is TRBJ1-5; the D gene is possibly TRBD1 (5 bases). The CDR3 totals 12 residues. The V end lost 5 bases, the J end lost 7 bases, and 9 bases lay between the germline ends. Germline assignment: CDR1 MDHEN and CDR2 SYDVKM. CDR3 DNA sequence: TGTGCCAGCAGTACGACAGCCCAGCCCCAGCATTTT. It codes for CASSTTAQPQHF.

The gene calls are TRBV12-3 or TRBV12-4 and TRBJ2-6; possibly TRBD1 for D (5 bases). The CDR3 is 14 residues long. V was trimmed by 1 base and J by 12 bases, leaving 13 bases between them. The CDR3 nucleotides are TGTGCCAGCAGTTTAGGCACAGGTCCCCTCGTCCTGACTTTC. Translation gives CASSLGTGPLVLTF.

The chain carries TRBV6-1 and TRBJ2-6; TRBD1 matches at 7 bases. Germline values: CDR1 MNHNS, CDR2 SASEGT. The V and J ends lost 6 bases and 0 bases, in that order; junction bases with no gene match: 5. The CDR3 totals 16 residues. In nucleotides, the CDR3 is TGTGCCAGCAGGGGACAGCTGAGCTCTGGGGCCAACGTCCTGACTTTC. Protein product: CASRGQLSSGANVLTF.

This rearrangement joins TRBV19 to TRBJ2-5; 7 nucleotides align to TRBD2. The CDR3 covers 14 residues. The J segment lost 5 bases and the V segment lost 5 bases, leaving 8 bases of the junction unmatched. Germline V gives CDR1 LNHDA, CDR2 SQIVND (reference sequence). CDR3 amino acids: CASSAGDRMETQYF. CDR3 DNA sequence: TGTGCCAGTAGTGCGGGAGATAGAATGGAGACCCAGTACTTC.

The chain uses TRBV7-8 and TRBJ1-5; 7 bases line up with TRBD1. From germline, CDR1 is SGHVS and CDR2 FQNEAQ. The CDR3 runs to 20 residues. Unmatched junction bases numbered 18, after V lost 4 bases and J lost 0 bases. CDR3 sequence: CASSSPGDSIGFYSNQPQHF. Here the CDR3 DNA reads TGTGCCAGCAGCTCCCCCGGGGACAGTATAGGGTTCTATAGCAATCAGCCCCAGCATTTT.